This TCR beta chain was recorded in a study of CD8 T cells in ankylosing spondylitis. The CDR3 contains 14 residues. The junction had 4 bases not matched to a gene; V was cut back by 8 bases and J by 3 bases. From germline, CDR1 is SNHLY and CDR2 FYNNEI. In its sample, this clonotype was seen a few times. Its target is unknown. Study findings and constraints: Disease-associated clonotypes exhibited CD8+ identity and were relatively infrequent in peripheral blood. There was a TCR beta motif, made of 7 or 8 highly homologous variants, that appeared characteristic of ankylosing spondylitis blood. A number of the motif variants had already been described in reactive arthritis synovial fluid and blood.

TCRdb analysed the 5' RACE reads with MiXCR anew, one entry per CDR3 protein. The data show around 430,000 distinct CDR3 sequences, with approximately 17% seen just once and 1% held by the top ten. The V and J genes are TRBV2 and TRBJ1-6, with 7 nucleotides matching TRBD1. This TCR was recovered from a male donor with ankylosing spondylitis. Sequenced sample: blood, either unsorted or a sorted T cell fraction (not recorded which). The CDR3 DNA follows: TGTGCCAGCCGACAGGGACTCTATAATTCACCCCTCCACTTT. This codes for CASRQGLYNSPLHF. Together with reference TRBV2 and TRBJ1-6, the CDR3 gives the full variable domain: EPEVTQTPSHQVTQMGQEVILRCVPISNHLYFYWYRQILGQKVEFLVSFYNNEISEKSEIFDDQFSVERPDGSNFTLKIRSTKLEDSAMYFCASRQGLYNSPLHFGNGTRLTVT.